These 2 T cell receptor beta chains came from one sample sequenced in a study of blood T cell repertoires in COVID-19. Some clones are missing from TCRdb's copy, which holds only in-frame ones; the method was immunoSEQ multiplex PCR. The table lists about 12,000 clones, approximately 72% of them singletons, with around 10% in the top ten. Sequenced sample: peripheral blood. These receptors were taken from a man in his sixties with COVID-19, enrolled during active disease.

This clone was recorded once. V and J are TRBV7-3 and TRBJ2-2; 14 nucleotides line up with TRBD2. Germline V gene sequence: CDR1 SGHTA, CDR2 FQGTGA. The CDR3 extends over 16 amino acids. V was clipped by 4 bases and J by 8 bases; unmatched bases: 6. The CDR3 nucleotides read TGTGCCAGCAGCTCCGGACTAGCGGGAGGTACGGGGGAGCTGTTTTTT. This encodes CASSSGLAGGTGELFF.

This clone was seen only once. The chain has TRBV19 and TRBJ2-3; perhaps TRBD1 as D (5 bases). The CDR3 is made up of 14 amino acids. Deletions cut 3 bases from V and 4 bases from J, with 11 bases between. Germline V gives CDR1 LNHDA, CDR2 SQIVND (reference sequence). CDR3 sequence (DNA): TGTGCCAGTAGTATCTCGACAGCAGCAGATACGCAGTATTTT. This sequence encodes CASSISTAADTQYF.